These 7 T cell receptor beta chains share one sample of origin, sequenced in a study of vaccination effects on CD4 cells after COVID-19. Some clones are missing from TCRdb's copy, which holds only in-frame ones; the method was immunoSEQ multiplex PCR. The sample carries roughly 57,000 clones, around three quarters recorded once. Peptide-pool stimulation followed by sequencing identified expanded antigen-specific CD4+ clonotypes in the ViraFEST assay. CD4+ T cell isolation took place after less than 13 days of culture. The person acquired a PCR-confirmed SARS-CoV-2 infection between March and December 2020. These receptors have no known antigen. The sample consisted of CD4+ T cells from PBMCs cultured with HIV peptides, taken before COVID-19 vaccination. The subset here: HIV-1 Nef peptide pool negative control/reference culture. These receptors all stem from a human donor who had a prior SARS-CoV-2 infection.

The rearrangement uses TRBV5-1 and TRBJ2-1; TRBD1 might be the D (6 bases). Germline assignment: CDR1 SGHRS and CDR2 YFSETQ. The CDR3 covers 14 residues. V was pared by 2 bases and J by 16 bases, with 22 bases between. CDR3 residues: CASSLSPGAPSRFF. CDR3 DNA: TGCGCCAGCAGCTTATCGCCAGGGGCGCCTTCAAGATTCTTC. The whole variable domain, filled in from reference TRBV5-1 and TRBJ2-1, reads KAGVTQTPRYLIKTRGQQVTLSCSPISGHRSVSWYQQTPGQGLQFLFEYFSETQRNKGNFPGRFSGRQFSNSRSEMNVSTLELGDSALYLCASSLSPGAPSRFFGPGTRLTVL.

The V gene is TRBV18, the J gene TRBJ2-7; D gene unclear. The CDR3 is 14 residues long. Germline V gene data show CDR1 as KGHSH and CDR2 as LQKENI. Between the trimmed V and J ends, which lost 4 bases and 5 bases, there was a span of 15 bases. The CDR3 sequence is CASSLLSSSNEQYF. The CDR3 DNA reads as TGTGCCAGCTCACTACTAAGCTCATCTAACGAGCAGTACTTC. The variable domain in full, with the rest retrieved from reference TRBV18 and TRBJ2-7, is NAGVMQNPRHLVRRRGQEARLRCSPMKGHSHVYWYRQLPEEGLKFMVYLQKENIIDESGMPKERFSAEFPKEGPSILRIQQVVRGDSAAYFCASSLLSSSNEQYFGPGTRLTVT.

The chain links TRBV18 to TRBJ2-5; 9 nucleotides match TRBD1. CDR1 is KGHSH and CDR2 is LQKENI in the germline V gene. Trimming cost V 3 bases and J 4 bases; bases outside gene matches: 3. CDR3 length: 14 amino acids. The CDR3 bases are TGTGCCAGCTCACCTGGGACAGGGCCAGAGACCCAGTACTTC. This codes for CASSPGTGPETQYF. The full variable domain, its missing parts supplied by reference TRBV18 and TRBJ2-5, is NAGVMQNPRHLVRRRGQEARLRCSPMKGHSHVYWYRQLPEEGLKFMVYLQKENIIDESGMPKERFSAEFPKEGPSILRIQQVVRGDSAAYFCASSPGTGPETQYFGPGTRLLVL.

This chain uses TRBV2 with TRBJ2-5; TRBD2 might be the D (6 bases). The germline V gene has CDR1 SNHLY and CDR2 FYNNEI. V shed 3 bases and J shed 3 bases, with 14 bases lying between them. The CDR3 extends over 15 amino acids. Here the CDR3 DNA reads TGTGCCAGCAGTGAGTTTGTAGCGGATAAAGAGACCCAGTACTTC. Its protein product is CASSEFVADKETQYF.

V gene TRBV4-3 combines with J gene TRBJ2-1; D ambiguous. This CDR3 is 17 amino acids long. V lost 2 bases and J lost 2, with 16 bases in between. Germline V CDR1 and CDR2: LGHNA, YSLEER. The CDR3 DNA is TGCGCCAGCAGCCAATCAAACGGATGGCGCCCCTACAATGAGCAGTTCTTC. Translated, it gives CASSQSNGWRPYNEQFF.

J is TRBJ2-5 and V is TRBV15, with 8 bases that match TRBD1. Germline V gene sequence: CDR1 LNHNV, CDR2 YYDKDF (reference sequence). Trimming at V came to 3 bases and at J to 1 base, leaving 4 bases not matched to a gene. This CDR3 has 15 amino acids. This CDR3 reads CATSRVGTGQETQYF. Here the CDR3 DNA reads TGTGCCACCAGCAGGGTAGGGACAGGCCAAGAGACCCAGTACTTC.

This clone was seen once. The V and J genes are TRBV6-1 and TRBJ2-5; no clear D gene. The germline V gene has CDR1 MNHNS and CDR2 SASEGT. The V and J ends lost 2 bases and 2 bases respectively, with 18 bases between them. CDR3 size: 17 residues. CDR3 protein: CASSERLRSVKQETQYF. The CDR3 nucleotides read TGTGCCAGCAGTGAACGTTTAAGGTCTGTGAAACAAGAGACCCAGTACTTC.